The 23 T cell receptor beta chains below come from one sample, sequenced in a study of blood T cell repertoires in COVID-19. TCRdb's copy holds only in-frame clones and misses some; the assay was immunoSEQ multiplex PCR. The sample has about 200,000 clones, around 86% seen once. The sequenced material came from PBMCs or T cells enriched from blood (not recorded which). Source of these receptors: a middle-aged man with acute COVID-19.

The chain uses TRBV11-2 and TRBJ2-1; the match to TRBD2 covers 8 bases. V was pared by 5 bases and J by 0 bases, with 3 bases of the junction left unmatched. This CDR3 has 15 residues. Germline CDR1 is SGHAT and CDR2 is FQNNGV. CDR3 sequence: CASSPGLASYNEQFF. CDR3 bases: TGTGCCAGCAGCCCAGGACTAGCCTCCTACAATGAGCAGTTCTTC. The whole variable domain, filled in from reference TRBV11-2 and TRBJ2-1, reads EAGVAQSPRYKIIEKRQSVAFWCNPISGHATLYWYQQILGQGPKLLIQFQNNGVVDDSQLPKDRFSAERLKGVDSTLKIQPAKLEDSAVYLCASSPGLASYNEQFFGPGTRLTVL.

The gene calls are TRBV7-3 and TRBJ2-3; 10 bases map to TRBD1. The CDR3 has 13 residues. The V gene end was trimmed by 5 bases and the J gene end by 4 bases; junction bases not matched to a gene: 0. Germline V gene sequence: CDR1 SGHTA, CDR2 FQGTGA. Written as DNA, the CDR3 is TGTGCCAGCAGCGGGACAGGGGCAGATACGCAGTATTTT. Residues: CASSGTGADTQYF.

This chain links TRBV2 with TRBJ2-1; no clear D. CDR3 length equals 14 residues. The V gene lost 3 bases and the J gene lost 2 bases, with 8 bases spanning the gap. Germline CDR1 and CDR2: SNHLY and FYNNEI. The CDR3 loop is CASSDPQTYNEQFF. CDR3 DNA: TGTGCCAGCAGTGACCCCCAGACCTACAATGAGCAGTTCTTC.

This chain uses TRBV5-1 with TRBJ2-7; 8 bases match TRBD1. Germline CDR1 SGHRS, CDR2 YFSETQ. V trimming: 4 bases; J trimming: 2 bases; junction bases outside the gene matches: 8. This CDR3 comprises 15 residues. For the CDR3, the DNA is TGCGCCAGCAGCCCCAGACAGGGGACCCCCTACGAGCAGTACTTC. Its translation: CASSPRQGTPYEQYF.

V usage is TRBV29-1 and J usage is TRBJ2-1; D might be TRBD1 (6 bases). Trimming removed 2 bases from V and 6 bases from J, with 8 bases in between. The CDR3 totals 12 residues. Germline V gene sequence: CDR1 SQVTM, CDR2 ANQGSEA. The chain's CDR3 is CSVEQGGNEQFF. The DNA for the CDR3 is TGCAGCGTTGAACAAGGGGGCAATGAGCAGTTCTTC.

The chain recombines TRBV6-5 with TRBJ1-2; D might be TRBD1 (6 bases). The CDR3 totals 14 residues. V was clipped by 5 bases and J by 4 bases, with 14 bases between them. Germline CDR1 reads MNHEY; CDR2 reads SVGAGI. This chain's CDR3 is CASSNPTQGYGYTF. For the CDR3, the DNA is TGTGCCAGCAGTAACCCGACACAGGGCTATGGCTACACCTTC.

This chain uses TRBV24-1 with TRBJ1-2; 10 bases are a match to TRBD1. J was trimmed by 8 bases and V by 4 bases; bases with no gene match: 3. This CDR3 region has 13 residues. From germline, CDR1 is KGHDR and CDR2 SFDVKD. Written as DNA, the CDR3 is TGTGCCACCAGTGACGGGACAGGGGACGGCTACACCTTC. This encodes CATSDGTGDGYTF.

The CDR3 loop reads CSVDSGRLNEQFF. In nucleotides, the CDR3 is TGCAGCGTTGATAGCGGGAGATTAAATGAGCAGTTCTTC. The V gene is TRBV29-1, the J gene TRBJ2-1; TRBD2 agrees at 9 bases. Germline values: CDR1 SQVTM, CDR2 ANQGSEA. The CDR3 is made up of 13 amino acids. V shed 3 bases, J shed 7 bases, and the junction held 4 bases outside the gene matches.

The genes are TRBV7-9 and TRBJ1-1, with unresolved D. In germline, CDR1 is SEHNR, CDR2 FQNEAQ (reference sequence). The CDR3 sequence is 14 residues long. Trimming took off 2 bases at V and 3 bases at J, with 10 bases between the two ends. CDR3 nucleotide sequence: TGTGCCAGCAGCTTAAGCGTCGGGGACACTGAAGCTTTCTTT. Encoded protein: CASSLSVGDTEAFF.

This clone was picked up one time. V and J are TRBV13 and TRBJ2-3, with no clear D. The CDR3 loop spans 14 amino acids. In germline, CDR1 is PRHDT, CDR2 FYEKMQ (reference sequence). With 5 bases removed from V and 2 bases from J, the gap between germline ends came to 11 bases. Written as DNA, the CDR3 is TGTGCCAGCAGCCCGCGCCGTTACACAGATACGCAGTATTTT. It specifies CASSPRRYTDTQYF. The variable domain in full, with the rest retrieved from reference TRBV13 and TRBJ2-3, is AAGVIQSPRHLIKEKRETATLKCYPIPRHDTVYWYQQGPGQDPQFLISFYEKMQSDKGSIPDRFSAQQFSDYHSELNMSSLELGDSALYFCASSPRRYTDTQYFGPGTRLTVL.

This chain links TRBV19 with TRBJ1-2, with D uncertain. This CDR3 is built from 12 residues. CDR1 and CDR2 (germline): LNHDA, SQIVND (reference sequence). Trimming took 4 bases from V and 2 from J, leaving 5 bases between them. CDR3 sequence (DNA): TGTGCCAGTAGTACCTTGAACTATGGCTACACCTTC. This translates into CASSTLNYGYTF.

The chain links TRBV5-1 to TRBJ2-7; TRBD1 matches at 9 bases. This CDR3 has 14 amino acids. CDR1 and CDR2 from the germline V gene are SGHRS and YFSETQ. Losses at the gene ends were 4 bases for V and 7 bases for J; bases not matched to a gene: 9. This chain's CDR3 is CASSPGQGPREQYF. In nucleotides, the CDR3 is TGCGCCAGCAGCCCGGGACAGGGCCCCAGAGAGCAGTACTTC.

The chain joins TRBV5-1 to TRBJ2-7; 14 bases fit TRBD2. In germline, CDR1 is SGHRS, CDR2 YFSETQ. This CDR3 has 14 amino acids. V dropped 4 bases and J dropped 4; count of bases not matched to a gene: 1. CDR3: CASSRLAGGYEQYF. CDR3 coding DNA: TGCGCCAGCAGCCGACTAGCGGGAGGGTACGAGCAGTACTTC.

The chain combines TRBV9 with TRBJ1-3; D is possibly TRBD1 (6 bases). The length of the CDR3 is 16 residues. Per germline, CDR1 SGDLS and CDR2 YYNGEE. V dropped 2 bases and J dropped 4 bases, with 16 bases sitting between them. CDR3 DNA sequence: TGTGCCAGCAGCGTCGAGCTCCGGGGGGCCGGAAACACCATATATTTT. Encoded protein: CASSVELRGAGNTIYF.

This chain joins TRBV18 and TRBJ1-1, with D hard to call. This CDR3 comprises 15 residues. With 5 bases removed from V and 1 base from J, the gap between germline ends came to 14 bases. The germline CDR1 and CDR2 sequences are KGHSH and LQKENI. In DNA, the CDR3 is TGTGCCAGCTCAGGAGGCGGCGCGGGGAACACTGAAGCTTTCTTT. Residues: CASSGGGAGNTEAFF.

This chain connects TRBV30 to TRBJ1-2; D is ambiguous. The germline gives CDR1 GTSNPN, CDR2 SVGIG (reference sequence). The CDR3 spans 11 residues. Trimming took 0 bases from V and 13 from J, leaving 12 bases between them. The CDR3 DNA is TGTGCCTGGAGTGTAAAGTTCGAGGGCACCTTC. It codes for CAWSVKFEGTF.

CDR3 sequence reads: CAISPGQGHYEQYF. The CDR3 region has the DNA TGTGCCATCAGTCCCGGACAGGGCCACTACGAGCAGTACTTC. This sequence joins TRBV10-3 and TRBJ2-7; 8 nucleotides match TRBD1. The CDR3 spans 14 residues. The ends lost 5 bases at V and 3 bases at J; junction bases unmatched: 6. Germline CDR1 is ENHRY and CDR2 is SYGVKD.

The DNA of the CDR3 is TGTGCTAGTGGCCCAGCGGGGGCCTCCCAAGAGACCCAGTACTTC. Encoded protein: CASGPAGASQETQYF. The gene calls are TRBV12-5 and TRBJ2-5, with 8 bases lining up with TRBD2. V dropped 6 bases and J dropped 1; count of bases not matched to a gene: 7. The CDR3 spans 15 residues. Germline assignment: CDR1 LGHNT and CDR2 FRNRAP. The full variable domain, with the rest looked up from reference TRBV12-5 and TRBJ2-5, is DARVTQTPRHKVTEMGQEVTMRCQPILGHNTVFWYRQTMMQGLELLAYFRNRAPLDDSGMPKDRFSAEMPDATLATLKIQPSEPRDSAVYFCASGPAGASQETQYFGPGTRLLVL.

The chain couples TRBV2 to TRBJ2-1; TRBD2 matches at 11 bases. V lost 5 bases and J lost 9; bases outside the gene matches: 12. This CDR3 spans 16 amino acids. Germline V gene sequence: CDR1 SNHLY, CDR2 FYNNEI. The CDR3 here is CASSIPTSGSPGEQFF. CDR3 coding DNA: TGTGCCAGCAGTATCCCCACTAGCGGGAGTCCGGGTGAGCAGTTCTTC.

This clone was detected only a few times. This CDR3 is CASSLTTVGQETQYF. The CDR3 nucleotides are TGTGCCAGCAGCTTAACCACAGTGGGCCAAGAGACCCAGTACTTC. The V and J genes are TRBV7-9 and TRBJ2-5; D is unresolved. The CDR3 totals 15 residues. Trimming cost V 2 bases and J 1 base, with 11 bases left between them. In germline, CDR1 is SEHNR, CDR2 FQNEAQ (reference sequence).

This clone was counted a single time. The rearrangement links TRBV27 to TRBJ2-3; 7 nucleotides match TRBD2. The CDR3 has 11 residues. Germline values: CDR1 MNHEY, CDR2 SMNVEV (reference sequence). J was trimmed by 14 bases and V by 5 bases; bases with no gene match: 7. CDR3 residues: CASSRGGEGYF. CDR3 sequence (DNA): TGTGCCAGCAGTAGAGGCGGGGAGGGGTATTTT.

The chain is built from TRBV19 and TRBJ2-1; D unresolved. Germline V CDR1 and CDR2: LNHDA, SQIVND (reference sequence). The CDR3 sequence is 15 residues long. V was pared by 6 bases and J by 5 bases, with 17 bases between. This CDR3 is CASSPILGAHNEQFF. For the CDR3, the DNA is TGTGCCAGTAGCCCTATTTTGGGCGCCCACAATGAGCAGTTCTTC.

This rearrangement joins TRBV10-3 to TRBJ1-3, with a weak D call TRBD1 (6 bases). Germline CDR1 ENHRY, CDR2 SYGVKD. CDR3 size: 14 residues. V was clipped by 0 bases and J by 7 bases, with 10 bases between them. In nucleotides, the CDR3 is TGTGCCATCAGTGAGTCAGGGGGGGTCAACACCATATATTTT. As protein: CAISESGGVNTIYF.